The T cell receptor (beta chain) described here comes from a study of blood T cells in healthy people across ages. Study-wide findings and caveats: Whereas aged donors had fewer naive CD4+ cells, long-lived donors had more of them and higher diversity. Expanded clonotype changes were possibly confounded by unknown donor CMV status.

V was pared by 1 base and J by 0 bases, with 4 bases between. Germline CDR1 DFQATT, CDR2 SNEGSKA (reference sequence). There are 13 residues in the CDR3. The use of a sample-barcoded 5' primer and a J-beta primer mix characterized a second PCR of roughly 7 to 12 cycles. TCRdb processed the 5' RACE reads anew with MiXCR; each CDR3 protein has one entry. The sample includes about 510,000 distinct CDR3 sequences, about 28% of them seen just once. A note on this clonotype: Its antigen is not identified.

These data also formed part of another study, on T cells of mothers and their children. As reported in that work: In cDNA synthesis, all of the extracted RNA was used at roughly 1.5 ug per 15 ul. Unrelated mother-child pairs always had slightly, but never significantly, lower normalized overlap than related pairs.

What was sequenced was blood. The sequence was collected from a boy aged 2 to 9 in good health. The chain uses TRBV20-1 and TRBJ1-5; no clear D. This chain's CDR3 is CSARGLSNQPQHF. In DNA, the CDR3 is TGCAGTGCTAGAGGTCTTAGCAATCAGCCCCAGCATTTT.